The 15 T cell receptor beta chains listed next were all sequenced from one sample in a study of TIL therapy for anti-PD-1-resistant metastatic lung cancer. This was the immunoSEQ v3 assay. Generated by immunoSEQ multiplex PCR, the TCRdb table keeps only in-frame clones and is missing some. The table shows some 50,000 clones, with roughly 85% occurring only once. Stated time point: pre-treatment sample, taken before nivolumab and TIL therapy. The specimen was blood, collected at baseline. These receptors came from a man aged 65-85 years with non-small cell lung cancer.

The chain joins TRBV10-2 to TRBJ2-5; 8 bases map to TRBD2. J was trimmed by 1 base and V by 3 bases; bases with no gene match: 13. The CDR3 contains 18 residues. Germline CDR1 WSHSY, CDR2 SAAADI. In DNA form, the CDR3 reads TGCGCCAGCAGTGACCAAACACTAGCGGCTCGAGTCCAAGAGACCCAGTACTTC. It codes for CASSDQTLAARVQETQYF.

Written as DNA, the CDR3 is TGTGCCAGCAGGTCAGGGGCGCAGTATGAAAAACTGTTTTTT. Encoded protein: CASRSGAQYEKLFF. The V gene is TRBV7-9, the J gene TRBJ1-4, with D maybe TRBD1 (6 bases). Trimming shortened V by 6 bases and J by 6 bases, and 14 bases separated the two germline ends. Per germline, CDR1 SEHNR and CDR2 FQNEAQ (reference sequence). The CDR3 length is 14 residues.

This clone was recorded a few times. CDR3 sequence reads: CASRDIVLNTEAFF. The CDR3 region has the DNA TGTGCCAGTCGGGACATAGTACTGAACACTGAAGCTTTCTTT. The chain has TRBV19 and TRBJ1-1; possibly TRBD1 for D (6 bases). The CDR3 runs 14 residues. Germline V gene sequence: CDR1 LNHDA, CDR2 SQIVND (reference sequence). V was cut by 8 bases and J by 0 bases, with 13 bases left in between. Complete variable domain (other parts from reference TRBV19 and TRBJ1-1): DGGITQSPKYLFRKEGQNVTLSCEQNLNHDAMYWYRQDPGQGLRLIYYSQIVNDFQKGDIAEGYSVSREKKESFPLTVTSAQKNPTAFYLCASRDIVLNTEAFFGQGTRLTVV.

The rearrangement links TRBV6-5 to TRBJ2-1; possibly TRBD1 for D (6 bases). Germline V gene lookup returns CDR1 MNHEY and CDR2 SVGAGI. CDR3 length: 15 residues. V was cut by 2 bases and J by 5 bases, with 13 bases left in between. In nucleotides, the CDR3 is TGTGCCAGCAGTTACAAAGGGACACGAAACAATGAGCAGTTCTTC. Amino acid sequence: CASSYKGTRNNEQFF.

CDR3 bases: TGTGCCAGCAGCCATTGGACTAGCGGGAGATCGGTCTCCTACGAGCAGTACTTC. This translates into CASSHWTSGRSVSYEQYF. The chain combines TRBV14 with TRBJ2-7; 13 positions match TRBD2. With V trimmed by 3 bases and J by 0 bases, 8 bases remained unmatched. Germline V gene sequence: CDR1 SGHDN, CDR2 FVKESK. This CDR3 spans 18 amino acids.

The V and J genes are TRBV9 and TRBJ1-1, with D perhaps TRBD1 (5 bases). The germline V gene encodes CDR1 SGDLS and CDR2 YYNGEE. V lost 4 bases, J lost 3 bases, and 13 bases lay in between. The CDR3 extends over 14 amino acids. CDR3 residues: CASSQGSRDTEAFF. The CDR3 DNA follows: TGTGCCAGCAGCCAGGGTTCACGGGACACTGAAGCTTTCTTT.

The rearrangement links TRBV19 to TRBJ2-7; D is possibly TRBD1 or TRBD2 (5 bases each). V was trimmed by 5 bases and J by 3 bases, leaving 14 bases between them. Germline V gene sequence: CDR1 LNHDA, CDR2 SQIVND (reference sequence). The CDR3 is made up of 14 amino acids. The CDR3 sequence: CASSPRDGIYEQYF. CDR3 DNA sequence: TGTGCCAGTAGTCCCCGGGACGGGATCTACGAGCAGTACTTC.

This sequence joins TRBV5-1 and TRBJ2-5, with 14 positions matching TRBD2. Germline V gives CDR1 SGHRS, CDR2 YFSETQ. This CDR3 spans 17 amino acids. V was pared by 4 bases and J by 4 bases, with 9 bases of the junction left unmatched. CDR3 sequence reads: CASSPRLAGGPRETQYF. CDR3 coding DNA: TGCGCCAGCAGCCCCCGACTAGCGGGAGGGCCGAGAGAGACCCAGTACTTC.

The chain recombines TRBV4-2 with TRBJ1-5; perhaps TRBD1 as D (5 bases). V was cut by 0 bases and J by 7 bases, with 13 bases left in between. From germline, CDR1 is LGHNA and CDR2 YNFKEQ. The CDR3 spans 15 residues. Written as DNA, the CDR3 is TGTGCCAGCAGCCAAGACGGGACGGCGAAGCAGCCCCAGCATTTT. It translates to CASSQDGTAKQPQHF.

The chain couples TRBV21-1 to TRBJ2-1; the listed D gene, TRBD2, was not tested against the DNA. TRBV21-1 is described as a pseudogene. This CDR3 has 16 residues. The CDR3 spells CASSRRQSLGRYEQFF. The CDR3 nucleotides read TGTGCCAGCAGCCGAAGGCAGTCACTAGGGCGGTATGAGCAGTTCTTC.

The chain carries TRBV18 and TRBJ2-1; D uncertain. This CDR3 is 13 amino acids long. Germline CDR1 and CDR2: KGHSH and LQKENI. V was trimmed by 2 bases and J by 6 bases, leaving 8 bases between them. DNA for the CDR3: TGTGCCAGCTCACCAGACGGTACCAATGAGCAGTTCTTC. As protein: CASSPDGTNEQFF. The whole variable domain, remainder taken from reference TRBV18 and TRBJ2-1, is NAGVMQNPRHLVRRRGQEARLRCSPMKGHSHVYWYRQLPEEGLKFMVYLQKENIIDESGMPKERFSAEFPKEGPSILRIQQVVRGDSAAYFCASSPDGTNEQFFGPGTRLTVL.

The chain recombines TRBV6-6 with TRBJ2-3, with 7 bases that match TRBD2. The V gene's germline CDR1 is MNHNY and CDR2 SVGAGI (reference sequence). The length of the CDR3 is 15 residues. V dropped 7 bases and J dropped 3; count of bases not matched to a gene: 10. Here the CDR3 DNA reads TGTGCCAGCACCGACGGGGGGAGGGGAACAGATACGCAGTATTTT. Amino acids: CASTDGGRGTDTQYF.

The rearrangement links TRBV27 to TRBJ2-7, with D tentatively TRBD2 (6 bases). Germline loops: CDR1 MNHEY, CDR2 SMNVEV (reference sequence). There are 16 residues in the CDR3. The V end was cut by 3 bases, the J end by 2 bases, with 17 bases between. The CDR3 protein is CASSFSGGTQTYEQYF. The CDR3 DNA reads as TGTGCCAGCAGTTTTTCAGGCGGGACTCAAACCTACGAGCAGTACTTC.

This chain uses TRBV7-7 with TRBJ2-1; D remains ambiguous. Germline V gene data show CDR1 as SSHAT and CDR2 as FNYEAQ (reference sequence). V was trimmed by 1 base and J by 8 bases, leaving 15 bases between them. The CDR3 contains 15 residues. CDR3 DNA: TGTGCCAGCAGCTTAGGTGGGTCCTTTGGCGATGAGCAGTTCTTC. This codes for CASSLGGSFGDEQFF.

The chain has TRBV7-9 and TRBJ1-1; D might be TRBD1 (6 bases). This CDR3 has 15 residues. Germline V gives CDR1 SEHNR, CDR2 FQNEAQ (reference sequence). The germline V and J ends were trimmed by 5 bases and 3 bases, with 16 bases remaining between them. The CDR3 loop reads CASSPIPGVHTEAFF. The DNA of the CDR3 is TGTGCCAGCAGCCCAATCCCAGGGGTTCACACTGAAGCTTTCTTT.